This T cell receptor beta chain was observed in a study of control samples from healthy donors and cancer patients. TCRdb's table, derived via immunoSEQ multiplex PCR, lists solely in-frame clones and lacks some. The sample shows 150,000 to 200,000 clones, approximately 94% of them seen only once. The origin of this receptor is a man aged 25 to 40 in good health. Sequenced: blood.

CDR3 loop: CASSLAGSGTEAFF. CDR3 coding DNA: TGTGCCAGCAGCTTAGCAGGTTCCGGCACTGAAGCTTTCTTT. This chain links TRBV7-8 with TRBJ1-1; D is unresolved. Germline CDR1 and CDR2: SGHVS and FQNEAQ. This CDR3 region has 14 residues. The V end was cut by 0 bases, the J end by 4 bases, with 9 bases between.